Only one count was recorded for the clone carrying this TCR beta chain. As yet, its antigen is unknown. The data were taken from a study of shared clonotypes between healthy human individuals. General observations from the study: In contrast to clonotypes shared by all four donors, non-shared clonotypes had lower generation probabilities.

The CDR3 runs to 15 residues. CDR1 is SGHAT, CDR2 FQNNGV, per germline. Trimming took off 0 bases at V and 2 bases at J, with 11 bases between the two ends. CD8 memory fractions consisted of CD45RO+ and CCR7-negative CD45RA+ TemRA cells together. Replicate sorted-subset PCRs were loaded with 150 to 250 ng DNA, 31,000 or so T cell genomes. As originally analysed: For the immunoSEQ data, sequences were junction-only without quality scores, so filtering differed. Clones were sequenced by immunoSEQ multiplex PCR, and TCRdb holds only the in-frame ones, with some missing. The V and J calls and clone size were taken over from that table, and D and trimming were inferred from the DNA. The table has fewer than 150,000 clones, around two thirds seen once.

The receptor was isolated from a woman under 40 in good health. The J gene is TRBJ2-7, the V gene TRBV11-2; maybe TRBD1 (6 bases). Specimen: memory CD8+ T cells sorted from blood. As to subset: CD45RO+ cells pooled with CCR7-negative TemRA cells. The CDR3, as DNA: TGTGCCAGCAGCTTAGAGACAGGACCGACCTACGAGCAGTACTTC. Amino acid sequence: CASSLETGPTYEQYF.